A single sample is the source of the 20 T cell receptor beta chains below, sequenced in a study of preoperative IRX-2 immunotherapy in early breast cancer. As for treatment: preoperative locoregional IRX-2 cytokine immunotherapy. Sequenced by immunoSEQ multiplex PCR; TCRdb stores in-frame clones only, minus some. The sample holds around 62,000 clones, approximately 93% seen once. Collection of the sample occurred from a patient treated with IRX-2 immunotherapy. These TCRs come from a human donor with breast cancer.

V is TRBV28 and J is TRBJ2-7, with D perhaps TRBD2 (6 bases). The V gene's germline CDR1 is MDHEN and CDR2 SYDVKM. V was pared by 5 bases and J by 7 bases, with 30 bases between. This CDR3 region has 18 residues. CDR3 coding DNA: TGTGCCAGCAGTCGTTGGAAGAGCTCCGGAGGGCTTACCGGTGAGCAGTACTTC. This codes for CASSRWKSSGGLTGEQYF.

V usage is TRBV18 and J usage is TRBJ2-1; D is perhaps TRBD1 (5 bases). Trimming took 4 bases from V and 4 from J, leaving 8 bases between them. The CDR3 has 13 amino acids. From germline, CDR1 is KGHSH and CDR2 LQKENI. CDR3 in DNA: TGTGCCAGCTCACGTCAGGGTTACAATGAGCAGTTCTTC. Its protein product is CASSRQGYNEQFF. Full variable domain (rest looked up from reference TRBV18 and TRBJ2-1): NAGVMQNPRHLVRRRGQEARLRCSPMKGHSHVYWYRQLPEEGLKFMVYLQKENIIDESGMPKERFSAEFPKEGPSILRIQQVVRGDSAAYFCASSRQGYNEQFFGPGTRLTVL.

The gene calls are TRBV6-5 and TRBJ2-5, with unresolved D. CDR3 length: 12 residues. V was cut by 6 bases and J by 5 bases, with 10 bases left in between. Germline CDR1 reads MNHEY; CDR2 reads SVGAGI. The CDR3 sequence is CASSRTTETQYF. CDR3 bases: TGTGCCAGCAGCAGAACGACGGAGACCCAGTACTTC.

This chain joins TRBV7-9 and TRBJ1-1; no definite D call. V was trimmed by 1 base and J by 11 bases, leaving 11 bases between them. The CDR3 spans 12 residues. The V gene's germline CDR1 is SEHNR and CDR2 FQNEAQ (reference sequence). This CDR3 is CASSLGRVRAFF. For the CDR3, the DNA is TGTGCCAGCAGCTTAGGGAGGGTTCGGGCTTTCTTT. Full variable domain (missing parts from reference TRBV7-9 and TRBJ1-1): DTGVSQNPRHKITKRGQNVTFRCDPISEHNRLYWYRQTLGQGPEFLTYFQNEAQLEKSRLLSDRFSAERPKGSFSTLEIQRTEQGDSAMYLCASSLGRVRAFFGQGTRLTVV.

The chain combines TRBV7-9 with TRBJ2-1; perhaps TRBD2 as D (6 bases). The CDR3 covers 14 residues. Per germline, CDR1 SEHNR and CDR2 FQNEAQ (reference sequence). Trimming cost V 5 bases and J 1 base, with 9 bases left between them. In DNA form, the CDR3 reads TGTGCCAGCAGCGAGGAGGGATCCTACAATGAGCAGTTCTTC. This codes for CASSEEGSYNEQFF.

This chain joins TRBV7-2 and TRBJ2-7; D may be TRBD2 (5 bases). Germline assignment: CDR1 SGHTA and CDR2 FQGNSA. Trimming stripped 5 bases from V and 2 bases from J, with 13 bases between. This CDR3 spans 14 amino acids. The CDR3 spells CASSQMTKTYEQYF. The CDR3 nucleotides are TGTGCCAGCAGCCAAATGACTAAGACCTACGAGCAGTACTTC.

The table lists this clone with a count of one. J is TRBJ1-1 and V is TRBV7-9; no definite D call. Trimming left V 5 bases short and J 5 bases short, with 15 bases between. Germline-derived CDR1 and CDR2 are SEHNR and FQNEAQ (reference sequence). The CDR3 has 14 residues. DNA for the CDR3: TGTGCCAGCAGCGAACTCAGTAGTGTTACTGAAGCTTTCTTT. It specifies CASSELSSVTEAFF. Looking up the rest from reference TRBV7-9 and TRBJ1-1 gives the full variable domain: DTGVSQNPRHKITKRGQNVTFRCDPISEHNRLYWYRQTLGQGPEFLTYFQNEAQLEKSRLLSDRFSAERPKGSFSTLEIQRTEQGDSAMYLCASSELSSVTEAFFGQGTRLTVV.

The CDR3 reads CASSQVRRGSGNTIYF. The CDR3 coding sequence is TGCGCCAGCAGCCAAGTTCGTCGGGGATCTGGAAACACCATATATTTT. The J gene is TRBJ1-3, the V gene TRBV4-1; D unresolved. V lost 1 base and J 1 base, leaving 11 bases between the germline ends. The CDR3 consists of 16 residues. From germline, CDR1 is MGHRA and CDR2 YSYEKL.

The chain is built from TRBV6-5 and TRBJ2-7; D uncertain. The CDR3 sequence is 14 residues long. Trimming shortened V by 1 base and J by 0 bases, and 7 bases separated the two germline ends. Germline CDR1 MNHEY, CDR2 SVGAGI. The CDR3 region is CASSYFGSSYEQYF. CDR3 nucleotides: TGTGCCAGCAGTTACTTTGGCAGCTCCTACGAGCAGTACTTC.

V usage is TRBV7-3 and J usage is TRBJ2-6; 7 bases agree with TRBD2. J lost 2 bases, V lost 3 bases, and 4 bases had no gene match. This CDR3 is 16 amino acids long. Germline V lookup: CDR1 SGHTA, CDR2 FQGTGA. The CDR3 DNA follows: TGTGCCAGCAGCTTGTGGGCGGGGGCTGGGGCCAACGTCCTGACTTTC. Residues: CASSLWAGAGANVLTF.

The J gene is TRBJ2-3, the V gene TRBV7-2; 7 bases align to TRBD2. Germline CDR1 reads SGHTA; CDR2 reads FQGNSA. CDR3 length equals 17 residues. J lost 1 base, V lost 5 bases, and 12 bases had no gene match. The CDR3 spells CASSAVSSGGGTDTQYF. CDR3 DNA sequence: TGTGCCAGCAGCGCTGTGTCTAGCGGAGGGGGCACAGATACGCAGTATTTT.

The chain carries TRBV2 and TRBJ2-4, with D tentatively TRBD1 or TRBD2 (6 bases each). The V and J ends lost 1 base and 8 bases respectively, with 12 bases between them. Germline V gene lookup returns CDR1 SNHLY and CDR2 FYNNEI. The CDR3 extends over 14 amino acids. CDR3 nucleotides: TGTGCCAGCAGTGAAGGGCGAGGGGGGCACATTCAGTACTTC. Translated: CASSEGRGGHIQYF.

The V call is TRBV11-2, the J call TRBJ2-3; no firm D call. The V and J ends lost 5 bases and 2 bases respectively, with 5 bases between them. In germline, CDR1 is SGHAT, CDR2 FQNNGV. This CDR3 has 12 residues. CDR3 loop: CASSPITDTQYF. Here the CDR3 DNA reads TGTGCCAGCAGCCCTATCACAGATACGCAGTATTTT.

J is TRBJ1-4 and V is TRBV30; no definite D call. V was trimmed by 1 base and J by 8 bases, leaving 11 bases between them. The CDR3 runs 13 residues. Germline CDR1 is GTSNPN and CDR2 is SVGIG (reference sequence). CDR3 DNA: TGTGCCTGGAGTGGCGGTTTCGGCGAAAAACTGTTTTTT. Translating gives CAWSGGFGEKLFF.

The chain has TRBV29-1 and TRBJ1-2; D might be TRBD1 (6 bases). Trimming stripped 7 bases from V and 0 bases from J, with 15 bases between. The germline CDR1 and CDR2 sequences are SQVTM and ANQGSEA. CDR3 length equals 14 residues. The CDR3 spells CSAKDRTSNYGYTF. The CDR3 DNA follows: TGCAGCGCGAAAGACAGGACTTCTAACTATGGCTACACCTTC.

This chain connects TRBV11-2 to TRBJ2-3; 8 nucleotides line up with TRBD1. CDR3 length: 14 amino acids. Looked up from germline, CDR1 is SGHAT and CDR2 is FQNNGV. V lost 5 bases, J lost 4 bases, and 5 bases stayed unmatched. This chain's CDR3 is CASSLGQGPDTQYF. CDR3 in DNA: TGTGCCAGCAGCCTTGGACAGGGTCCAGATACGCAGTATTTT.

The V and J genes are TRBV4-2 and TRBJ2-3; the D call may be TRBD1 or TRBD2 (6 bases each). Germline lookup yields CDR1 LGHNA and CDR2 YNFKEQ. The CDR3 spans 15 residues. Trimming took off 3 bases at V and 4 bases at J, with 14 bases between the two ends. Written as DNA, the CDR3 is TGTGCCAGCAGCCATACGGAGGGGGAGGCAGATACGCAGTATTTT. It encodes CASSHTEGEADTQYF.

This chain uses TRBV7-9 with TRBJ2-5; 8 nucleotides line up with TRBD2. This CDR3 spans 14 amino acids. Trimming removed 5 bases from V and 0 bases from J; junction bases left unmatched: 2. Germline CDR1 and CDR2: SEHNR and FQNEAQ (reference sequence). Here the CDR3 DNA reads TGTGCCAGCAGCCCGACTAGCGACCAAGAGACCCAGTACTTC. This codes for CASSPTSDQETQYF.

V and J are TRBV14 and TRBJ1-2, with D unclear. Trimming took off 4 bases at V and 1 base at J, with 16 bases between the two ends. The CDR3 is 16 residues long. Germline CDR1 reads SGHDN; CDR2 reads FVKESK. The CDR3 nucleotides are TGTGCCAGCAGCCTTATCCATGACGCTCATAACTATGGCTACACCTTC. It is translated as CASSLIHDAHNYGYTF.

With respect to this clone: Other DNA sequences in the sample encode the same CDR3. The chain has TRBV27 and TRBJ2-1, with no clear D. The CDR3 is made up of 11 amino acids. The germline V gene encodes CDR1 MNHEY and CDR2 SMNVEV (reference sequence). Trimming removed 2 bases from V and 7 bases from J, with 3 bases in between. The chain's CDR3 is CASSLGNEQFF. CDR3 sequence (DNA): TGTGCCAGCAGTTTAGGGAATGAGCAGTTCTTC.